Listed here are 32 T cell receptor beta chains from one sample, sequenced in a study of control samples from healthy donors and cancer patients. Assay: immunoSEQ multiplex PCR; the TCRdb copy retains only in-frame clones and omits some. The table has roughly 130,000 clones, around nine tenths seen once; the top ten hold around 2.5%. The sequencing input was blood. These receptor sequences come from a man between 18 and 29 years old in good health.

This chain uses TRBV6-1 with TRBJ2-2; D remains ambiguous. Germline V gives CDR1 MNHNS, CDR2 SASEGT. This CDR3 has 14 residues. The V gene lost 2 bases and the J gene lost 1 base, with 5 bases spanning the gap. CDR3 protein: CASSELRNTGELFF. CDR3 DNA: TGTGCCAGCAGTGAACTGCGGAACACCGGGGAGCTGTTTTTT.

This rearrangement joins TRBV28 to TRBJ1-2; D perhaps matches TRBD1 (5 bases). The CDR3 extends over 13 amino acids. The V gene's germline CDR1 is MDHEN and CDR2 SYDVKM. V lost 6 bases to trimming and J lost 8 bases, with 16 bases between them. CDR3: CASSSTDTEGYTF. In DNA, the CDR3 is TGTGCCAGCAGCTCCACGGACACGGAGGGCTACACCTTC.

The J gene is TRBJ2-3, the V gene TRBV5-8; no reliable D call. Trimming removed 0 bases at V and 0 bases at J, with 14 bases between. CDR3 length: 17 residues. The V gene's germline CDR1 is SGHTS and CDR2 YDEGEE. The CDR3 sequence is CASSLVAPGDSTDTQYF. As DNA, the CDR3 is TGTGCCAGCAGCTTGGTAGCCCCGGGCGACAGCACAGATACGCAGTATTTT. The full variable domain, its missing parts supplied by reference TRBV5-8 and TRBJ2-3, is EAGVTQSPTHLIKTRGQQATLRCSPISGHTSVYWYQQALGLGLQFLLWYDEGEERNRGNFPPRFSGRQFPNYSSELNVNALELEDSALYLCASSLVAPGDSTDTQYFGPGTRLTVL.

V gene TRBV19 combines with J gene TRBJ1-6, with a possible D match to TRBD1 (5 bases). This CDR3 has 15 residues. Looked up from germline, CDR1 is LNHDA and CDR2 is SQIVND (reference sequence). With 7 bases removed from V and 4 bases from J, the gap between germline ends came to 14 bases. The CDR3 spells CASISTAAYNSPLHF. The CDR3 nucleotides are TGTGCCAGTATCTCGACAGCCGCGTATAATTCACCCCTCCACTTT.

This CDR3 is CASHPAGWGTDTQYF. The CDR3 nucleotides read TGTGCCAGCCACCCCGCAGGGTGGGGCACAGATACGCAGTATTTT. The rearrangement links TRBV28 to TRBJ2-3; possible D gene TRBD1, 5 bases. Deletions cut 8 bases from V and 1 base from J, with 16 bases between. CDR3 size: 15 residues. The germline V gene has CDR1 MDHEN and CDR2 SYDVKM.

The CDR3 DNA reads as TGTGCCAGCAGGTGGGGTAGCGGGGAGGGCGAGCAGTTCTTC. This sequence encodes CASRWGSGEGEQFF. This rearrangement joins TRBV6-5 to TRBJ2-1, with 8 nucleotides matching TRBD2. The J segment lost 10 bases and the V segment lost 6 bases, leaving 11 bases of the junction unmatched. This CDR3 has 14 residues. Germline-derived CDR1 and CDR2 are MNHEY and SVGAGI.

This chain uses TRBV9 with TRBJ2-2; 7 nucleotides agree with TRBD2. Germline CDR1 SGDLS, CDR2 YYNGEE. The CDR3 covers 14 residues. With V trimmed by 3 bases and J by 5 bases, 4 bases remained unmatched. This CDR3 is CASSGQGGTGELFF. The CDR3 DNA reads as TGTGCCAGCAGCGGGCAGGGAGGGACCGGGGAGCTGTTTTTT.

Comment on this clone: The sample has other DNA sequences that encode this CDR3 too. The CDR3 nucleotides are TGTGCCAGCAGCTTGGCAGAGACCCAGTACTTC. This sequence encodes CASSLAETQYF. The V gene is TRBV5-4, the J gene TRBJ2-5; D gene unclear. The CDR3 totals 11 residues. Trimming stripped 0 bases from V and 4 bases from J, with 1 base between. Per germline, CDR1 SGHNT and CDR2 YYREEE (reference sequence). The complete variable domain, with remaining parts taken from reference TRBV5-4 and TRBJ2-5, reads ETGVTQSPTHLIKTRGQQVTLRCSSQSGHNTVSWYQQALGQGPQFIFQYYREEENGRGNFPPRFSGLQFPNYSSELNVNALELDDSALYLCASSLAETQYFGPGTRLLVL.

The J gene is TRBJ2-7, the V gene TRBV19; D may match TRBD1 or TRBD2 (7 bases each). Germline V gene data show CDR1 as LNHDA and CDR2 as SQIVND (reference sequence). This CDR3 contains 16 residues. V lost 3 bases and J lost 0, with 15 bases in between. The CDR3 DNA is TGTGCCAGTAGTATCTCAGGGGGGGTCCTCTCCTACGAGCAGTACTTC. Amino acids: CASSISGGVLSYEQYF.

The chain has TRBV3-1 (or the pseudogene TRBV3-2) and TRBJ1-1, with D tentatively TRBD1 (5 bases). Trimming shortened V by 4 bases and J by 0 bases, and 9 bases separated the two germline ends. The germline CDR1 and CDR2 sequences are LGHDT and YNNKEL (reference sequence). The CDR3 extends over 14 amino acids. Here the CDR3 DNA reads TGTGCCAGCAGCCCCGGACACGTGAACACTGAAGCTTTCTTT. It codes for CASSPGHVNTEAFF.

The CDR3 DNA sequence: TGTGCCAGCAGCCAAGATTGGACTAGCGGGAGAGCGGATACGCAGTATTTT. It encodes CASSQDWTSGRADTQYF. The chain has TRBV14 and TRBJ2-3; 13 positions agree with TRBD2. The CDR3 sequence is 17 residues long. Trimming removed 0 bases from V and 6 bases from J; junction bases left unmatched: 6. Germline V gives CDR1 SGHDN, CDR2 FVKESK. Full variable domain (rest looked up from reference TRBV14 and TRBJ2-3): EAGVTQFPSHSVIEKGQTVTLRCDPISGHDNLYWYRRVMGKEIKFLLHFVKESKQDESGMPNNRFLAERTGGTYSTLKVQPAELEDSGVYFCASSQDWTSGRADTQYFGPGTRLTVL.

The chain uses TRBV19 and TRBJ1-5; TRBD1 aligns across 8 bases. CDR3 size: 17 residues. Germline CDR1 and CDR2: LNHDA and SQIVND (reference sequence). With 3 bases clipped from V and 2 bases from J, the junction kept 9 bases outside the gene matches. Here the CDR3 reads CASSIEGTGLGNQPQHF. For the CDR3, the DNA is TGTGCCAGTAGTATTGAGGGGACAGGCTTGGGCAATCAGCCCCAGCATTTT.

J is TRBJ2-5 and V is TRBV6-6; D call uncertain. The V and J ends lost 4 bases and 5 bases respectively, with 8 bases between them. CDR1 and CDR2 from the germline V gene are MNHNY and SVGAGI (reference sequence). CDR3 size: 12 residues. CDR3 region: CASSSPGETQYF. CDR3 bases: TGTGCCAGCAGTTCCCCCGGGGAGACCCAGTACTTC.

The J gene is TRBJ1-5, the V gene TRBV21-1. TRBV21-1 constitutes a pseudogene. CDR3 size: 13 residues. The CDR3 DNA follows: TGTGCCAGCAGCACGTGTCCGAGGCAGCCCCAGCATTTT. It specifies CASSTCPRQPQHF.

The chain has TRBV27 and TRBJ1-4, with D hard to call. V lost 2 bases and J lost 1, with 5 bases in between. The germline V gene encodes CDR1 MNHEY and CDR2 SMNVEV (reference sequence). This CDR3 is built from 14 residues. CDR3 residues: CASSLSRTNEKLFF. CDR3 DNA: TGTGCCAGCAGTTTAAGCAGAACTAATGAAAAACTGTTTTTT.

The chain couples TRBV14 to TRBJ2-7, with a tentative D call TRBD2 (7 bases). The CDR3 loop spans 14 amino acids. The germline V gene encodes CDR1 SGHDN and CDR2 FVKESK. V was shortened by 6 bases and J by 2 bases, with 14 bases between the two germline ends. The CDR3 spells CASRRGAGAYEQYF. The CDR3 nucleotides read TGTGCCAGCAGAAGGGGGGCGGGAGCCTACGAGCAGTACTTC.

The gene calls are TRBV14 and TRBJ2-1; 9 bases agree with TRBD2. The trim removed 1 base at V and 5 bases at J, leaving 12 bases unmatched. Germline assignment: CDR1 SGHDN and CDR2 FVKESK. There are 18 residues in the CDR3. The CDR3 loop is CASSQVVAGGPEDNEQFF. The DNA for the CDR3 is TGTGCCAGCAGCCAAGTGGTTGCGGGAGGGCCGGAAGACAATGAGCAGTTCTTC.

The V and J genes are TRBV19 and TRBJ2-3; 12 nucleotides agree with TRBD2. The junction had 4 bases not matched to a gene; V was cut back by 5 bases and J by 4 bases. This CDR3 region has 15 residues. Germline values: CDR1 LNHDA, CDR2 SQIVND (reference sequence). The CDR3 DNA sequence: TGTGCCAGTAGTTCTAGCGGGGGGGCCGCAGATACGCAGTATTTT. Its translation is CASSSSGGAADTQYF.

This chain joins TRBV29-1 and TRBJ2-1; D is undetermined. Per germline, CDR1 SQVTM and CDR2 ANQGSEA. V was trimmed by 7 bases and J by 8 bases, leaving 15 bases between them. This CDR3 comprises 12 residues. CDR3 sequence: CSAELRDYEQFF. CDR3 DNA: TGCAGCGCCGAGCTTCGAGACTATGAGCAGTTCTTC.

J is TRBJ1-5 and V is TRBV4-1; maybe TRBD1 (5 bases). CDR1 is MGHRA, CDR2 YSYEKL, per germline. The CDR3 covers 15 residues. V was shortened by 1 base and J by 1 base, with 8 bases between the two germline ends. The CDR3 DNA reads as TGCGCCAGCAGCCAAGTAGGGGACAGCAATCAGCCCCAGCATTTT. Protein product: CASSQVGDSNQPQHF.

The chain couples TRBV6-1 to TRBJ1-5, with D possibly matching TRBD1 (5 bases). The CDR3 sequence is 14 residues long. The V end was cut by 3 bases, the J end by 2 bases, with 8 bases between. From germline, CDR1 is MNHNS and CDR2 SASEGT. This CDR3 is CASSDRVGNQPQHF. CDR3 coding DNA: TGTGCCAGCAGTGACAGGGTCGGCAATCAGCCCCAGCATTTT.

A remark on this clone: The germline gene is not matched at one end of the junction; a read error may be the cause. This chain joins TRBV12-3 or TRBV12-4 and TRBJ2-3; tentatively, D is TRBD2 (6 bases). The CDR3 contains 11 residues. The CDR3 protein is CASSEAGTPLF. In DNA, the CDR3 is TGTGCCAGCAGTGAGGCCGGGACTCCCCTATTT.

The rearrangement joins TRBV3-1 (or the pseudogene TRBV3-2) to TRBJ2-1, with TRBD2 matching over 10 bases. CDR3 size: 15 residues. V lost 3 bases, J lost 5 bases, and 4 bases stayed unmatched. The germline gives CDR1 LGHDT, CDR2 YNNKEL (reference sequence). As DNA, the CDR3 is TGTGCCAGCAGCCATGGACTAGCGGCCCACAATGAGCAGTTCTTC. It is translated as CASSHGLAAHNEQFF.

The chain combines TRBV5-1 with TRBJ1-4, with D possibly being TRBD1 (6 bases). This CDR3 has 16 residues. V lost 2 bases to trimming and J lost 7 bases, with 18 bases between them. Germline V gene lookup returns CDR1 SGHRS and CDR2 YFSETQ. The CDR3 nucleotides read TGCGCCAGCAGCTTACCTACAGGGAATGCGGCTGAAAAACTGTTTTTT. Its translation is CASSLPTGNAAEKLFF.

V gene TRBV5-5 combines with J gene TRBJ1-1, with TRBD1 matching over 7 bases. Trimming cost V 0 bases and J 9 bases; bases outside gene matches: 14. The germline V gene has CDR1 SGHKS and CDR2 YYEKEE (reference sequence). The CDR3 length is 16 residues. CDR3 coding DNA: TGTGCCAGCAGCTTGGGGGTGGGAGGGGGCGTCTTCAAAGCTTTCTTT. As protein: CASSLGVGGGVFKAFF.

The chain uses TRBV24-1 and TRBJ2-1; 8 bases agree with TRBD2. With V trimmed by 3 bases and J by 6 bases, 3 bases remained unmatched. The CDR3 contains 14 residues. Germline V CDR1 and CDR2: KGHDR, SFDVKD. The DNA for the CDR3 is TGTGCCACCAGTGATGGACTAGCAGGCAATGAGCAGTTCTTC. It is translated as CATSDGLAGNEQFF.

The rearrangement links TRBV6-2 or TRBV6-3 to TRBJ1-2, with 7 nucleotides matching TRBD1. Germline V CDR1 and CDR2: MNHEY, SVGEGT. The CDR3 extends over 11 amino acids. Trimming cost V 4 bases and J 14 bases; bases outside gene matches: 7. For the CDR3, the DNA is TGTGCCAGCAGTTCGACAGGGCCGGGAACCTTC. Encoded protein: CASSSTGPGTF.

CDR3 DNA sequence: TGTGCCAGCAGCTTTACGGGCAGCTACGAGCAGTACGTC. The encoded protein is CASSFTGSYEQYV. The chain joins TRBV7-9 to TRBJ2-7; unclear D gene. Trimming removed 3 bases at V and 3 bases at J, with 9 bases between. The germline V gene encodes CDR1 SEHNR and CDR2 FQNEAQ (reference sequence). The CDR3 loop spans 13 amino acids.

The V call is TRBV7-2, the J call TRBJ2-4; perhaps TRBD1 as D (5 bases). V was pared by 1 base and J by 7 bases, with 14 bases between. The germline V gene has CDR1 SGHTA and CDR2 FQGNSA. This CDR3 is built from 15 residues. DNA for the CDR3: TGTGCCAGCAGCTTAGGTGGCGGCAAGGGGAACATTCAGTACTTC. This encodes CASSLGGGKGNIQYF.

Points on this clone: The same CDR3 is also encoded by other DNA sequences in this sample. The chain employs TRBV5-1 and TRBJ2-7; D gene unclear. The V gene's germline CDR1 is SGHRS and CDR2 YFSETQ. The CDR3 contains 11 residues. Trimming cost V 3 bases and J 0 bases, with 1 base left between them. The chain's CDR3 is CASSSSYEQYF. The DNA for the CDR3 is TGCGCCAGCAGCTCCTCCTACGAGCAGTACTTC.

The V call is TRBV25-1, the J call TRBJ2-1, with D perhaps TRBD1 (5 bases). V was shortened by 6 bases and J by 8 bases, with 11 bases between the two germline ends. The CDR3 runs 12 residues. Germline V CDR1 and CDR2: MGHDK, SYGVNS. In DNA, the CDR3 is TGTGCCAGCAGGCCAGGGTCGGATGAGCAGTTCTTC. Protein sequence: CASRPGSDEQFF.

The V gene is TRBV27, the J gene TRBJ1-6, with D perhaps TRBD1 (5 bases). CDR3 size: 15 residues. V was trimmed by 8 bases and J by 4 bases, leaving 15 bases between them. The V gene's germline CDR1 is MNHEY and CDR2 SMNVEV (reference sequence). The CDR3 DNA follows: TGTGCCAGCTCCTTGGCGGCAGGGTATAATTCACCCCTCCACTTT. Its translation: CASSLAAGYNSPLHF.